This entry lists 20 T cell receptor beta chains sequenced from one sample in a study of T-cell reconstitution after alpha-beta-depleted transplantation in children. Unique molecular identifiers tagged the TCRbeta library. TCRdb re-analysed the PCR reads in MiXCR, keeping a single row per CDR3 protein. The table shows hundreds of thousands of distinct CDR3 sequences, with less than 15% occurring only once. The material sequenced was PBMCs, taken before TCRalphabeta/CD19-depleted stem cell transplant. The receptors were gathered from a girl aged 2-9 years with congenital amegakaryocytic thrombocytopenia, due to receive a stem cell transplant.

This clonotype showed up many times. This rearrangement joins TRBV7-6 to TRBJ2-7; no clear D. V lost 5 bases and J 6 bases, leaving 14 bases between the germline ends. Germline assignment: CDR1 SGHVS and CDR2 FNYEAQ. The CDR3 has 13 amino acids. Here the CDR3 reads CASSAILDLEQYF. In nucleotides, the CDR3 is TGTGCCAGCAGCGCCATCCTGGATCTCGAGCAGTACTTC. Full variable domain (outside the CDR3, taken from reference TRBV7-6 and TRBJ2-7): GAGVSQSPRYKVTKRGQDVALRCDPISGHVSLYWYRQALGQGPEFLTYFNYEAQQDKSGLPNDRFSAERPEGSISTLTIQRTEQRDSAMYRCASSAILDLEQYFGPGTRLTVT.

This rearrangement joins TRBV12-3 or TRBV12-4 to TRBJ2-2, with D possibly matching TRBD1 (8 bases). The CDR3 covers 15 residues. Trimming took 2 bases from V and 7 from J, leaving 14 bases between them. The CDR3: CASSLITGGVGELFF. CDR3 sequence (DNA): TGTGCCAGCAGTTTAATCACAGGGGGGGTCGGGGAGCTGTTTTTT.

Comments on this clonotype: A single base separates this from a much larger clone, so it may be a read error. The rearrangement links TRBV7-2 to TRBJ2-7; D tentatively fits TRBD1 or TRBD2 (5 bases each). CDR1 SGHTA and CDR2 FQGNSA come from the germline V gene. CDR3 length equals 15 residues. The CDR3: CATSAREGTIYEQYF. The CDR3 DNA reads as TGTGCCACCAGCGCAAGAGAGGGGACGATCTACGAGCAGTACTTC.

At least ten counts were recorded for this clonotype. The chain couples TRBV29-1 to TRBJ2-1; D is undetermined. CDR1 and CDR2 (germline): SQVTM, ANQGSEA. The CDR3 runs to 14 residues. V lost 7 bases to trimming and J lost 3 bases, with 16 bases between them. CDR3 in amino acids: CSAVDNYLYNEQFF. For the CDR3, the DNA is TGCAGCGCCGTCGACAATTACCTCTACAATGAGCAGTTCTTC.

The rearrangement links TRBV12-3 or TRBV12-4 to TRBJ1-4, with TRBD1 identical over 7 bases. The CDR3 loop spans 15 amino acids. Germline trimming cut 2 bases from V and 7 bases from J; bases unmatched to any gene: 7. CDR3 sequence reads: CASSLSSGGGEKLFF. CDR3 nucleotides: TGTGCCAGCAGTTTAAGTTCAGGGGGTGGTGAAAAACTGTTTTTT.

In its sample, this clonotype was seen many times. This chain links TRBV10-3 with TRBJ2-1; possible D gene TRBD2, 6 bases. This CDR3 comprises 12 residues. Trimming stripped 11 bases from V and 7 bases from J, with 15 bases between. CDR1 is ENHRY and CDR2 is SYGVKD in the germline V gene. The CDR3 loop reads CAARGLRNEQFF. The CDR3 DNA follows: TGTGCCGCTCGAGGACTAAGGAATGAGCAGTTCTTC.

This chain links TRBV7-2 with TRBJ2-1; 9 bases align to TRBD2. The CDR3 is 15 residues long. J gave up 8 bases and V 6 bases, and 11 bases lay outside the gene matches. The germline V gene has CDR1 SGHTA and CDR2 FQGNSA. The CDR3 DNA is TGTGCCAGCAGACCCTTAGCGGGAGCGGTGCATGAGCAGTTCTTC. Its protein is CASRPLAGAVHEQFF.

Many counts were recorded for this clonotype. The chain links TRBV5-5 to TRBJ2-2; TRBD2 matches 10 bases. Germline CDR1 is SGHKS and CDR2 is YYEKEE (reference sequence). With 6 bases clipped from V and 6 bases from J, the junction kept 8 bases outside the gene matches. The CDR3 is 15 residues long. This CDR3 reads CASKTLAGDSGELFF. The CDR3 coding sequence is TGTGCCAGCAAGACTCTAGCGGGAGATTCCGGGGAGCTGTTTTTT.

This clonotype was seen many times. J is TRBJ2-1 and V is TRBV5-1; 10 nucleotides line up with TRBD2. Trimming took 7 bases from V and 8 from J; bases not matched to a gene: 9. Germline V lookup: CDR1 SGHRS, CDR2 YFSETQ. CDR3 size: 14 residues. In DNA form, the CDR3 reads TGCGCCAGCGGAGGGACTAGCGCCGGCGATGAGCAGTTCTTC. It specifies CASGGTSAGDEQFF.

V usage is TRBV19 and J usage is TRBJ2-3; TRBD2 is a possible D gene (5 bases). The CDR3 runs 10 residues. CDR1 LNHDA and CDR2 SQIVND come from the germline V gene (reference sequence). V lost 9 bases, J lost 14 bases, and 15 bases lay in between. This chain's CDR3 is CASGTSKLYF. As DNA, the CDR3 is TGTGCCAGCGGAACTAGTAAACTGTATTTT.

The chain recombines TRBV2 with TRBJ2-3; tentative D call: TRBD2 (6 bases). The V gene's germline CDR1 is SNHLY and CDR2 FYNNEI. The length of the CDR3 is 16 residues. Trimming took off 1 base at V and 4 bases at J, with 15 bases between the two ends. The CDR3 sequence is CASSEGLVPNADTQYF. The DNA of the CDR3 is TGTGCCAGCAGTGAAGGACTAGTGCCCAACGCAGATACGCAGTATTTT.

The chain couples TRBV5-5 to TRBJ2-5, with a possible D match to TRBD1 (6 bases). V shed 4 bases and J shed 5 bases, with 12 bases lying between them. The germline V gene has CDR1 SGHKS and CDR2 YYEKEE (reference sequence). The CDR3 consists of 13 residues. This CDR3 reads CASSPRGWETQYF. Here the CDR3 DNA reads TGTGCCAGCAGCCCCAGGGGTTGGGAGACCCAGTACTTC.

The genes are TRBV29-1 and TRBJ2-5; 10 bases fit TRBD2. This CDR3 comprises 15 residues. CDR1 SQVTM and CDR2 ANQGSEA come from the germline V gene. Trimming at V came to 4 bases and at J to 1 base, leaving 6 bases not matched to a gene. The CDR3 here is CSVATSGKIQETQYF. The CDR3 DNA follows: TGCAGCGTTGCTACTAGCGGGAAGATCCAAGAGACCCAGTACTTC.

This clonotype was seen ten or more times. V usage is TRBV4-1 and J usage is TRBJ2-7; 11 positions agree with TRBD2. V gave up 0 bases and J gave up 5 bases; unmatched junction bases: 9. There are 17 residues in the CDR3. Germline CDR1 reads MGHRA; CDR2 reads YSYEKL. The CDR3 sequence: CASSQDKELAGVDEQYF. CDR3 nucleotide sequence: TGCGCCAGCAGCCAAGATAAGGAACTAGCGGGAGTAGACGAGCAGTACTTC.

The rearrangement joins TRBV6-1 to TRBJ2-1; 7 bases align to TRBD1. V was clipped by 7 bases and J by 4 bases; unmatched bases: 13. The CDR3 runs 16 residues. CDR1 is MNHNS, CDR2 SASEGT, per germline. The DNA for the CDR3 is TGTGCCAGCACCGCCAGACAGGGTCCTAATTACAATGAGCAGTTCTTC. Translation: CASTARQGPNYNEQFF.

The chain has TRBV5-1 and TRBJ2-2; a possible D gene is TRBD2 (6 bases). Germline V CDR1 and CDR2: SGHRS, YFSETQ. The ends were cut back, 1 base at V and 9 bases at J, with 19 bases in the middle. This CDR3 contains 16 residues. The CDR3 region has the DNA TGCGCCAGCAGCTTGTTGGGAGGTCTGGATTCCCGGGAGCTGTTTTTT. This sequence encodes CASSLLGGLDSRELFF.

This clonotype was counted many times. The chain couples TRBV20-1 to TRBJ2-3; 9 nucleotides match TRBD2. Per germline, CDR1 DFQATT and CDR2 SNEGSKA (reference sequence). This CDR3 is 12 amino acids long. V gave up 5 bases and J gave up 4 bases; unmatched junction bases: 1. The DNA of the CDR3 is TGCAGTGCTGGCGGGAGGGCAGATACGCAGTATTTT. Protein: CSAGGRADTQYF.

A word on this clonotype: With a much larger clone just one base away, this may be a read error. The chain recombines TRBV2 with TRBJ2-3, with D hard to call. V was pared by 6 bases and J by 2 bases, with 12 bases between. Germline V gene data show CDR1 as SNHLY and CDR2 as FYNNEI. The CDR3 sequence is 14 residues long. The CDR3 region is CASSSADLTDTQYF. CDR3 coding DNA: TGTGCCAGCAGCTCCGCGGACCTCACAGATACGCAGTATTTT. Full variable domain (outside the CDR3, taken from reference TRBV2 and TRBJ2-3): EPEVTQTPSHQVTQMGQEVILRCVPISNHLYFYWYRQILGQKVEFLVSFYNNEISEKSEIFDDQFSVERPDGSNFTLKIRSTKLEDSAMYFCASSSADLTDTQYFGPGTRLTVL.

A few counts support this clonotype. The chain couples TRBV20-1 to TRBJ1-2; 8 bases map to TRBD1. V lost 0 bases to trimming and J lost 2 bases; unmatched junction nucleotides: 11. This CDR3 is 17 amino acids long. Germline V gives CDR1 DFQATT, CDR2 SNEGSKA (reference sequence). CDR3 protein: CSARDRFGRQGNYGYTF. The CDR3 DNA is TGCAGTGCTAGAGATCGTTTCGGCCGACAGGGGAACTATGGCTACACCTTC.

The chain is built from TRBV5-1 and TRBJ2-5; TRBD2 matches 8 bases. V was clipped by 0 bases and J by 4 bases; unmatched bases: 8. The length of the CDR3 is 16 residues. Germline loops: CDR1 SGHRS, CDR2 YFSETQ. The CDR3 here is CASSLELGRARETQYF. CDR3 DNA: TGCGCCAGCAGCTTGGAACTCGGGAGGGCCAGAGAGACCCAGTACTTC.